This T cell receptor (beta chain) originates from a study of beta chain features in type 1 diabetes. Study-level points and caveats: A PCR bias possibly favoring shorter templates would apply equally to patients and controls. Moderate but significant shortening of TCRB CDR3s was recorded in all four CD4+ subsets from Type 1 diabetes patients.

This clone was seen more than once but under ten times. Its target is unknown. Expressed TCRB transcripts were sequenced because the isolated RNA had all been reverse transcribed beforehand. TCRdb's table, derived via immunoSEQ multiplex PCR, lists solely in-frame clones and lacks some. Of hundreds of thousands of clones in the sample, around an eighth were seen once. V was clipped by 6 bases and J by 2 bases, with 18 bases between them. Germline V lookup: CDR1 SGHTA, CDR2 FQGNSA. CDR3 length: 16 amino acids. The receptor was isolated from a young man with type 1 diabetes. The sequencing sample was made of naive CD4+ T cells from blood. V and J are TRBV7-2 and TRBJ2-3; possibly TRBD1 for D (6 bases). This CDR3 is CASSPIRSGDTDTQYF. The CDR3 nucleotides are TGTGCCAGCAGTCCCATTCGGTCAGGGGACACAGATACGCAGTATTTT.